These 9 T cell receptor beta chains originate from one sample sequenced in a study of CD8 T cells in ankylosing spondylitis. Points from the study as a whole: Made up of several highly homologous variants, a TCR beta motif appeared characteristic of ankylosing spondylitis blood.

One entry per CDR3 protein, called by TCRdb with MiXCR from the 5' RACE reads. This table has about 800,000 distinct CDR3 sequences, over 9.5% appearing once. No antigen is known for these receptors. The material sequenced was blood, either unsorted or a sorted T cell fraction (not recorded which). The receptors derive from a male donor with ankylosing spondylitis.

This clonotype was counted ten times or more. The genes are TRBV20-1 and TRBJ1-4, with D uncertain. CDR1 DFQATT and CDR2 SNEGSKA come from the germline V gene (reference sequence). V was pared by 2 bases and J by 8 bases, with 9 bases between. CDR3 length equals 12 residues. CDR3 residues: CSARLSEEKLFF. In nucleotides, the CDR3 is TGCAGTGCTAGATTGTCGGAGGAAAAACTGTTTTTT.

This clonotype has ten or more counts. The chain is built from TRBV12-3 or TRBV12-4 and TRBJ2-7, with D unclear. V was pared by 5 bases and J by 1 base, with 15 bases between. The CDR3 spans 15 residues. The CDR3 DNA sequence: TGTGCCAGCAGTCTAAATACCGATCCTTCCTACGAGCAGTACTTC. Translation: CASSLNTDPSYEQYF.

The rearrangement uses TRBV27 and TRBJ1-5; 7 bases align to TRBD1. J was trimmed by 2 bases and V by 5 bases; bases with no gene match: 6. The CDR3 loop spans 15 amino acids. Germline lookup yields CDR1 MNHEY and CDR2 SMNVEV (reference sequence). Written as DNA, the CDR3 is TGTGCCAGCAGTCCGCTAGACAGGGGCAATCAGCCCCAGCATTTT. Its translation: CASSPLDRGNQPQHF.

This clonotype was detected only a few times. The CDR3: CASSAAGSPSYEQYF. The CDR3 DNA reads TGTGCCAGCAGCGCGGCCGGGTCCCCTTCCTACGAGCAGTACTTC. The J gene is TRBJ2-7, the V gene TRBV7-6, with D uncertain. Trimming pared 5 bases from V and 1 base from J, leaving 15 bases between. Germline CDR1 and CDR2: SGHVS and FNYEAQ. The CDR3 is 15 amino acids.

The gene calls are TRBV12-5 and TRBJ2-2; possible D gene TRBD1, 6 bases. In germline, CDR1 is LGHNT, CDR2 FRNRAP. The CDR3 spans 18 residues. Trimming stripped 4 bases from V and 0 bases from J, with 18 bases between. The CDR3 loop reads CASGSFFAGASNTGELFF. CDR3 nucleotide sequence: TGTGCTAGTGGTTCCTTCTTCGCAGGGGCTTCGAACACCGGGGAGCTGTTTTTT.

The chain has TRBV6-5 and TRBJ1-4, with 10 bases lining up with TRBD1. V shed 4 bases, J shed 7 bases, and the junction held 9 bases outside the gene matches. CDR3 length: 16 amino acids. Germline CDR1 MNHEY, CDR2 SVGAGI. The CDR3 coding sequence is TGTGCCAGCAGTTCCAACTTTGGACAGGGGGGTGAAAAACTGTTTTTT. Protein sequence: CASSSNFGQGGEKLFF.

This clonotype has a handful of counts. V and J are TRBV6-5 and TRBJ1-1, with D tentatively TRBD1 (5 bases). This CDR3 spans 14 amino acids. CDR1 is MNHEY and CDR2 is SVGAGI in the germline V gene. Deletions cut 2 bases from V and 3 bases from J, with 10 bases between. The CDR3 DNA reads TGTGCCAGCAGTTACGAGACAGAAGACACTGAAGCTTTCTTT. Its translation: CASSYETEDTEAFF.

This CDR3 is CASKERPMSSYEQYF. DNA for the CDR3: TGCGCCAGCAAAGAACGACCGATGAGCTCCTACGAGCAGTACTTC. The V call is TRBV5-1, the J call TRBJ2-7; D gene unclear. V lost 6 bases and J 0 bases, leaving 16 bases between the germline ends. The length of the CDR3 is 15 residues. Germline V gene lookup returns CDR1 SGHRS and CDR2 YFSETQ.

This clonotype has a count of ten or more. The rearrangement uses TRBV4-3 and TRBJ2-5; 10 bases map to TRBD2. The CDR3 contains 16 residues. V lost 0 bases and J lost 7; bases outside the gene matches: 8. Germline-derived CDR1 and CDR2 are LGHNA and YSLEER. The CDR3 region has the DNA TGCGCCAGCAGCCAAGATCCCCTAGCGGGAGTAGGGACCCAGTACTTC. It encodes CASSQDPLAGVGTQYF.